Listed below are T cell receptor beta chains from one sample, sequenced in a study of molecular identifiers for immune sequencing clone quantification. Using its own MiXCR run on the PCR reads, TCRdb lists one record per CDR3 protein. The sample has about half a million distinct CDR3 sequences; 20% to 25% are singletons. Sequenced: naive CD8+ T cells from blood, with Jurkat cell RNA spiked in. These receptors came from a human donor in good health. Some libraries in this study had Jurkat cell RNA spiked in. CDR3s include the opening cysteine and the closing phenylalanine or tryptophan. A D gene is named only where the DNA matches it firmly. Size tells how often a clone was seen (once, few, many) or the class of an expanded clone, and some rows leave it out.

d_call	v_call	j_call	clone_size	cdr3_aa	cdr3_nt
TRBD2	TRBV27	TRBJ2-3	few	CASSPIPTLAASTDTQYF	TGTGCCAGCAGTCCCATACCCACACTAGCGGCTAGCACAGATACGCAGTATTTT
.	TRBV4-3	TRBJ2-1	few	CASSQGAYSYNEQFF	TGCGCCAGCAGCCAAGGCGCGTACTCCTACAATGAGCAGTTCTTC
TRBD2	TRBV6-2/TRBV6-3	TRBJ2-3	few	CASRTWTSGETSTDTQYF	TGTGCCAGCAGAACCTGGACTAGCGGGGAGACTAGCACAGATACGCAGTATTTT
.	TRBV27	TRBJ1-5	.	CANSFLGKNQPQHF	TGTGCCAACAGTTTTTTGGGAAAAAATCAGCCCCAGCATTTT
TRBD2	TRBV29-1	TRBJ2-7	many	CSVEAGGNEQYF	TGCAGCGTTGAGGCGGGGGGGAACGAGCAGTACTTC
TRBD1	TRBV4-1	TRBJ1-1	.	CASQGQGTEAFF	TGCGCCAGCCAGGGACAGGGCACTGAAGCTTTCTTT
TRBD1	TRBV9	TRBJ1-6	.	CASSDRGVRGSPLHF	TGTGCCAGCAGCGACAGGGGCGTACGTGGTTCACCCCTCCACTTT
.	TRBV14	TRBJ2-7	.	CASSQLGVQQYF	TGTGCCAGCAGCCAACTGGGGGTGCAGCAGTACTTC
.	TRBV19	TRBJ2-1	.	CASESGESYEQFF	TGTGCCAGTGAATCAGGGGAATCATATGAGCAGTTCTTC
.	TRBV30	TRBJ2-1	few	CAWSVPSNEQFF	TGTGCCTGGAGTGTACCCAGCAATGAGCAGTTCTTC
TRBD2	TRBV29-1	TRBJ2-5	many	CSVEDGLAGAGVKTQYF	TGCAGCGTTGAAGATGGACTAGCGGGAGCCGGTGTGAAGACCCAGTACTTC
TRBD1	TRBV28	TRBJ1-1	many	CASSLTPGGGEAFF	TGTGCCAGCAGTTTGACCCCCGGAGGGGGCGAAGCTTTCTTT
.	TRBV6-5	TRBJ1-6	few	CASSYSPGPRAPLHF	TGTGCCAGCAGTTACTCCCCCGGGCCCCGGGCACCCCTCCACTTT
.	TRBV6-6	TRBJ2-7	many	CASTVMGFHEQYF	TGTGCCAGCACTGTAATGGGGTTCCACGAGCAGTACTTC
TRBD1	TRBV4-3	TRBJ2-3	.	CASSQEGTGTFTDTQYF	TGCGCCAGCAGCCAAGAGGGGACAGGGACGTTTACAGATACGCAGTATTTT
TRBD2	TRBV10-3	TRBJ2-3	.	CAIRPGTSGYSTDTQYF	TGTGCCATCAGACCCGGGACTAGCGGTTATAGCACAGATACGCAGTATTTT
.	TRBV15	TRBJ2-3	few	CATSGGFGRDTQYF	TGTGCCACCAGCGGGGGGTTTGGTAGAGATACGCAGTATTTT
TRBD1	TRBV9	TRBJ1-1	.	CASSAGQGPYTEAFF	TGTGCCAGCAGCGCCGGACAGGGCCCCTACACTGAAGCTTTCTTT
TRBD2	TRBV19	TRBJ2-1	few	CASSIDSLAGEYNEQFF	TGTGCCAGTAGTATAGATAGTCTAGCGGGAGAATACAATGAGCAGTTCTTC
.	TRBV3-1	TRBJ1-5	many	CASSQRWENQPQHF	TGTGCCAGCAGCCAGAGATGGGAGAATCAGCCCCAGCATTTT
.	TRBV20-1	TRBJ2-2	many	CSATRLGNTGELFF	TGCAGTGCTACCCGACTAGGGAACACCGGGGAGCTGTTTTTT
TRBD2	TRBV7-6	TRBJ2-3	few	CASTLTSGGLDTQYF	TGTGCCAGCACCCTGACTAGCGGGGGATTGGATACGCAGTATTTT
.	TRBV4-2	TRBJ2-1	few	CASRQGLVPYNEQFF	TGTGCCAGCAGACAAGGGCTAGTACCCTACAATGAGCAGTTCTTC
.	TRBV28	TRBJ1-1	many	CASRPNTRYTEAFF	TGTGCCAGCAGGCCCAATACAAGATACACTGAAGCTTTCTTT
.	TRBV6-5	TRBJ2-7	few	CASGPTDYEQYF	TGTGCCAGCGGACCGACAGACTACGAGCAGTACTTC
TRBD2	TRBV30	TRBJ2-7	many	CAWIPRTSEYEQYF	TGTGCCTGGATCCCCCGGACTAGCGAATACGAGCAGTACTTC